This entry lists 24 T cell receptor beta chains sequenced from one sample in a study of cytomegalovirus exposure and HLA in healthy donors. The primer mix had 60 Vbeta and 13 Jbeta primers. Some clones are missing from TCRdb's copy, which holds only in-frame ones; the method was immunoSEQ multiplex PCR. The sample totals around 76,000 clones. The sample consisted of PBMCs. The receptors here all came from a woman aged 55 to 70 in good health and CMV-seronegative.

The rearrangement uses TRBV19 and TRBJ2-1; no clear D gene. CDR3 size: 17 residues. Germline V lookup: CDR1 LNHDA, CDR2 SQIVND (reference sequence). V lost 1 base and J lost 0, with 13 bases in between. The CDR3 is CASSIGRARSSYNEQFF. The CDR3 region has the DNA TGTGCCAGTAGTATAGGGCGAGCGAGAAGCTCCTACAATGAGCAGTTCTTC.

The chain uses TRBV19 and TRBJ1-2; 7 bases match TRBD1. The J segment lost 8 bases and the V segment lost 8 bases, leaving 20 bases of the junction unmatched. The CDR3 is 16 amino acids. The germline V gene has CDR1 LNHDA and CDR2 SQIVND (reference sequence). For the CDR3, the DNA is TGTGCCAGTCATGTTACCGGGACAGACGTACCCGGGGGCTACACCTTC. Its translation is CASHVTGTDVPGGYTF.

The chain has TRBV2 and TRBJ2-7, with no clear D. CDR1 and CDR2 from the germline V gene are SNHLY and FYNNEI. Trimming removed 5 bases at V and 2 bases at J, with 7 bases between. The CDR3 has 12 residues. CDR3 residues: CASSSQTYEQYF. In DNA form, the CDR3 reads TGTGCCAGCAGTTCACAGACCTACGAGCAGTACTTC.

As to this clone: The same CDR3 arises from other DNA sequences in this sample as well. DNA for the CDR3: TGTGCCAGCAGACCCATTATGGGTGGACTAGCGGGAGCGACAGATACGCAGTATTTT. Translating it yields CASRPIMGGLAGATDTQYF. V is TRBV28 and J is TRBJ2-3, with 13 nucleotides matching TRBD2. This CDR3 contains 19 residues. From germline, CDR1 is MDHEN and CDR2 SYDVKM. With 6 bases clipped from V and 3 bases from J, the junction kept 15 bases outside the gene matches.

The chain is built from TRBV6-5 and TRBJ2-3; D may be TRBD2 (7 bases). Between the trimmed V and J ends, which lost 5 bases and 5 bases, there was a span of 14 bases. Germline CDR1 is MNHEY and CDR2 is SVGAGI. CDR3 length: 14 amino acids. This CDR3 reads CASSLGGAEDTQYF. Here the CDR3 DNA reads TGTGCCAGCAGTCTTGGGGGGGCCGAAGATACGCAGTATTTT.

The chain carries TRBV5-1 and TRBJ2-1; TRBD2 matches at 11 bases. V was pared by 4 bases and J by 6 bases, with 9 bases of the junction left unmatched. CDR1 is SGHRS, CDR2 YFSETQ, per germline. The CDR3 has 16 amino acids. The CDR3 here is CASSLRTSGPTNEQFF. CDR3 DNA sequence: TGCGCCAGCAGCCTCAGGACTAGCGGGCCTACCAATGAGCAGTTCTTC. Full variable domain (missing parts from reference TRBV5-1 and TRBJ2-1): KAGVTQTPRYLIKTRGQQVTLSCSPISGHRSVSWYQQTPGQGLQFLFEYFSETQRNKGNFPGRFSGRQFSNSRSEMNVSTLELGDSALYLCASSLRTSGPTNEQFFGPGTRLTVL.

The CDR3: CASSLFSGLAVGEQYF. The CDR3 region has the DNA TGTGCCAGCAGTTTATTTTCAGGCCTAGCGGTTGGCGAGCAGTACTTC. The chain combines TRBV28 with TRBJ2-7, with 7 bases aligning to TRBD2. The CDR3 runs 16 residues. CDR1 and CDR2 (germline): MDHEN, SYDVKM. Trimming removed 1 base from V and 6 bases from J; junction bases left unmatched: 12.

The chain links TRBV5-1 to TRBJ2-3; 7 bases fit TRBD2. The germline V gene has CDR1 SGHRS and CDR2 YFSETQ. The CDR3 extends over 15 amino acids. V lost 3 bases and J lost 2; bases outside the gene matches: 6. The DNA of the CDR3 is TGCGCCAGCAGCTACGGACTAGGAGACACAGATACGCAGTATTTT. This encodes CASSYGLGDTDTQYF. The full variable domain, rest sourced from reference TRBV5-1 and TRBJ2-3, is KAGVTQTPRYLIKTRGQQVTLSCSPISGHRSVSWYQQTPGQGLQFLFEYFSETQRNKGNFPGRFSGRQFSNSRSEMNVSTLELGDSALYLCASSYGLGDTDTQYFGPGTRLTVL.

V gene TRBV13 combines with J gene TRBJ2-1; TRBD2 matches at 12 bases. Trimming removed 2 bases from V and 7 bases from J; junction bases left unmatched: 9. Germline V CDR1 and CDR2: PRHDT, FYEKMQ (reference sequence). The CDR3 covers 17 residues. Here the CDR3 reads CASSLPPTSGRRNEQFF. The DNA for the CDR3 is TGTGCCAGCAGCTTACCGCCGACTAGCGGGAGACGAAATGAGCAGTTCTTC.

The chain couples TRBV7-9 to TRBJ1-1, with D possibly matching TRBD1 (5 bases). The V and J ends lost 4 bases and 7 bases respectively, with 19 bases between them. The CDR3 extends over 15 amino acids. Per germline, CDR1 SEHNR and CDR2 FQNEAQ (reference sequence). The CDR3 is CASSSAGPQNVEAFF. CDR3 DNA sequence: TGTGCCAGCAGCTCAGCGGGGCCACAAAATGTTGAAGCTTTCTTT.

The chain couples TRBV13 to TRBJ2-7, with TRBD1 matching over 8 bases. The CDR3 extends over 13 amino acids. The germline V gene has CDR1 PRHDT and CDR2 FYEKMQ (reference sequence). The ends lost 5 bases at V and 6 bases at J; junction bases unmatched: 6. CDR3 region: CASSTTTGGEQYF. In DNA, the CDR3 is TGTGCCAGCAGCACAACTACAGGGGGCGAGCAGTACTTC. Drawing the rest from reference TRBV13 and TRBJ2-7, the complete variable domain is AAGVIQSPRHLIKEKRETATLKCYPIPRHDTVYWYQQGPGQDPQFLISFYEKMQSDKGSIPDRFSAQQFSDYHSELNMSSLELGDSALYFCASSTTTGGEQYFGPGTRLTVT.

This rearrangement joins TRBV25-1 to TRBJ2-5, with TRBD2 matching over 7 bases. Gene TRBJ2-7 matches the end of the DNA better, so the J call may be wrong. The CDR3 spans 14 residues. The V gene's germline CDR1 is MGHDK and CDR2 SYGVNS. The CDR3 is CASSEGLVNYEQYF. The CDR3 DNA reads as TGTGCCAGCAGTGAAGGACTAGTGAATTACGAGCAGTACTTC.

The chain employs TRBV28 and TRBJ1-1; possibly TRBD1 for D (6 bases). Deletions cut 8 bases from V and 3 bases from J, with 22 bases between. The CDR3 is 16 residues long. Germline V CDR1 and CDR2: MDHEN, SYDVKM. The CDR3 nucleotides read TGTGCCAGCTTGCGGTACGAATCACAGGGTTACACTGAAGCTTTCTTT. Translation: CASLRYESQGYTEAFF.

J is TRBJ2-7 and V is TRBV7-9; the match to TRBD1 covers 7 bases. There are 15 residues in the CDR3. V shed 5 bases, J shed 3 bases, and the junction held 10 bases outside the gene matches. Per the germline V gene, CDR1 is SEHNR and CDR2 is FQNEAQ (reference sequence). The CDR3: CASSHLRGRNYEQYF. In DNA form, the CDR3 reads TGTGCCAGCAGCCACCTTAGGGGGCGTAACTACGAGCAGTACTTC.

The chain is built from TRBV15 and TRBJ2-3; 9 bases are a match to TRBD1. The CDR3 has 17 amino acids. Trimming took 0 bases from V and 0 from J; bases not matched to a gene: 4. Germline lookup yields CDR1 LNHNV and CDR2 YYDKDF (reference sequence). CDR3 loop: CATSRENRGRSTDTQYF. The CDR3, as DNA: TGTGCCACCAGCAGAGAAAACAGGGGGCGAAGCACAGATACGCAGTATTTT.

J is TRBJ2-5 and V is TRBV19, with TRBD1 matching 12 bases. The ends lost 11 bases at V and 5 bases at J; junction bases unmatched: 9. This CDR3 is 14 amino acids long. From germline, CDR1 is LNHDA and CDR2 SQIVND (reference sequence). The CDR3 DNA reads TGTGCCTCCAAGGGACAGGGGGCTGCGGAGACCCAGTACTTC. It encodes CASKGQGAAETQYF.

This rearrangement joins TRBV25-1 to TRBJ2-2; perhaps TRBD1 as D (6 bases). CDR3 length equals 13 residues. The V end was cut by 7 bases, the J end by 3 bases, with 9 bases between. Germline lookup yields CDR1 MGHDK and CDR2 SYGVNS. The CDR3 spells CASNQGYTGELFF. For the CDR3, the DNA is TGTGCCAGCAATCAGGGGTACACCGGGGAGCTGTTTTTT.

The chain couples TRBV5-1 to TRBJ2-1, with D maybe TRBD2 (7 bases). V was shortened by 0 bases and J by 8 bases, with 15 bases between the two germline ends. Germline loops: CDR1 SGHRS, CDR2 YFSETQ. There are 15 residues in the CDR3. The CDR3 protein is CASSLDQRDNYEQFF. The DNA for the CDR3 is TGCGCCAGCAGCTTGGACCAGCGGGACAACTATGAGCAGTTCTTC.

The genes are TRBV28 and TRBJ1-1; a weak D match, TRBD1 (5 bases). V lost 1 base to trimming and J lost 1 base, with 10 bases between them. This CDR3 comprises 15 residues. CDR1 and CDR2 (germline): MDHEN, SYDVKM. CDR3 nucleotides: TGTGCCAGCAGTTTATTGGCAGGGCCGAACACTGAAGCTTTCTTT. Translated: CASSLLAGPNTEAFF.

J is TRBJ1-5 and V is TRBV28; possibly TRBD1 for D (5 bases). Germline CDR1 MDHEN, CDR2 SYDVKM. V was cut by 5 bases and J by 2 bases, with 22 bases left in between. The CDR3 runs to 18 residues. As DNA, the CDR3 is TGTGCCAGCAGTATTGAGCAGGGAGGGGTTATGGGCAATCAGCCCCAGCATTTT. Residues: CASSIEQGGVMGNQPQHF.

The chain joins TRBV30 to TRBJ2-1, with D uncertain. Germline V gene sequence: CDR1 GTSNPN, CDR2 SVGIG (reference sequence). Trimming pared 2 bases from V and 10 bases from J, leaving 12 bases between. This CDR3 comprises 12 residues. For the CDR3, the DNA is TGTGCCTGGAGTCCAGTGGCGGTCGAGCAGTTCTTC. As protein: CAWSPVAVEQFF. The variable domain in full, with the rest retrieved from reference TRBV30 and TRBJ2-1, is SQTIHQWPATLVQPVGSPLSLECTVEGTSNPNLYWYRQAAGRGLQLLFYSVGIGQISSEVPQNLSASRPQDRQFILSSKKLLLSDSGFYLCAWSPVAVEQFFGPGTRLTVL.

Written as DNA, the CDR3 is TGTGCCAGCACCTTTAAGGAGTACGAGCAGTACTTC. As protein: CASTFKEYEQYF. The chain uses TRBV21-1 and TRBJ2-7; TRBD2, as called in the table, went unchecked against the DNA. TRBV21-1 corresponds to a pseudogene. The CDR3 covers 12 residues.

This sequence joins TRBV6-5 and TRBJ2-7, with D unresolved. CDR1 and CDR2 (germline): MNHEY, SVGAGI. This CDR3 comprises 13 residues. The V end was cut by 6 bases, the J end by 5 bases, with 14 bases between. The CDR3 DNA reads TGTGCCAGCAGCCGTTGGTTAGAGGACGAGCAGTACTTC. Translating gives CASSRWLEDEQYF.

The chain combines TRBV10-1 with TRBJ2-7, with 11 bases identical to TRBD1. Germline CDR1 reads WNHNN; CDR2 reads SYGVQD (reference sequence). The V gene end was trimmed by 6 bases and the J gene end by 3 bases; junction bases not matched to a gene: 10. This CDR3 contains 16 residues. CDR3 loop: CASSERAGTGGYEQYF. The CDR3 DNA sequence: TGCGCCAGCAGCGAGAGAGCCGGGACAGGGGGCTACGAGCAGTACTTC.